These T cell receptor beta chains were read from a single sample in a study of shared clonotypes between healthy human individuals. The repertoire was sequenced with immunoSEQ multiplex PCR; TCRdb's copy has only in-frame clones and lacks some. There are hundreds of thousands of clones in the sample; 85% to 95% occur only once, and over 0.09% lies in the top ten. Source material: naive CD8+ T cells sorted from blood. Source of these receptors: a woman aged 30 to 39 in good health. Each CDR3 is given with its conserved first and last residue. A D gene is named only where the DNA matches it firmly. Where a row states a size, it is once, few, many or the class of an expanded clone; other rows omit it.

>TRBV18|-|-|TRBJ2-1
CASSPVLAGYNEQFF
TGTGCCAGCTCACCGGTTCTGGCGGGCTACAATGAGCAGTTCTTC
>TRBV2|-|-|TRBJ2-3
CASRGAGVMTDTQYF
TGTGCCAGCAGGGGGGCGGGAGTGATGACAGATACGCAGTATTTT
>TRBV27|-|TRBD1|TRBJ1-2
CASRDRGEDGYTF
TGTGCCAGCAGAGACAGGGGCGAGGATGGCTACACCTTC
>TRBV10-1|-|-|TRBJ2-1
CASSDLLEGAKDNEQFF
TGCGCCAGCAGTGATTTGTTGGAGGGGGCGAAAGACAATGAGCAGTTCTTC
>TRBV27|once|TRBD2|TRBJ2-7
CASSLSAGAYEQYF
TGTGCCAGCAGTTTATCCGCGGGGGCCTACGAGCAGTACTTC
>TRBV7-8|-|-|TRBJ2-3
CASSLALMGAPTDTQYF
TGTGCCAGCAGCTTAGCGCTGATGGGGGCTCCCACAGATACGCAGTATTTT
>TRBV6-4|-|-|TRBJ2-7
CASSDAPGYEQYF
TGTGCCAGCAGTGACGCTCCCGGGTACGAGCAGTACTTC
>TRBV19|-|-|TRBJ1-5
CASSIGPEGPQPQHF
TGTGCCAGTAGTATAGGCCCCGAAGGGCCTCAGCCCCAGCATTTT
>TRBV27|-|-|TRBJ1-2
CASSFLGSDYGYTF
TGTGCCAGCAGTTTTTTAGGATCAGACTATGGCTACACCTTC
>TRBV9|-|TRBD2|TRBJ2-5
CASSRGGSQETQYF
TGTGCCAGCAGCCGGGGGGGCTCTCAAGAGACCCAGTACTTC
>TRBV28|-|-|TRBJ2-2
CASSSPRTTTNTGELFF
TGTGCCAGCAGTTCCCCCCGGACTACTACGAACACCGGGGAGCTGTTTTTT
>TRBV27|-|-|TRBJ2-3
CASSLLGKLTDTQYF
TGTGCCAGCAGTTTATTGGGAAAACTTACAGATACGCAGTATTTT
>TRBV7-9|-|-|TRBJ2-7
CASSLDGNEQYF
TGTGCCAGCAGCTTAGATGGGAACGAGCAGTACTTC
>TRBV11-2|-|-|TRBJ2-1
CASSLEGLDNEQFF
TGTGCCAGCAGCTTAGAAGGGCTGGACAATGAGCAGTTCTTC
>TRBV2|once|-|TRBJ1-3
CASRRVPGRREGNTIYF
TGTGCCAGCAGAAGAGTTCCCGGGCGCCGAGAAGGAAACACCATATATTTT
>TRBV9|once|-|TRBJ2-1
CASSVDSGDLNEQFF
TGTGCCAGCAGCGTAGATTCGGGAGATCTCAATGAGCAGTTCTTC
>TRBV4-2|-|-|TRBJ2-7
CASSPGRLEPSYEQYF
TGTGCCAGCAGCCCAGGGCGCCTAGAACCATCCTACGAGCAGTACTTC
>TRBV9|-|-|TRBJ2-7
CASSVKTRGEQYF
TGTGCCAGCAGCGTAAAAACCCGGGGCGAGCAGTACTTC
>TRBV6-5|-|-|TRBJ2-7
CASSLDSYEQYF
TGTGCCAGCAGTTTGGACAGCTACGAGCAGTACTTC
>TRBV27|-|TRBD1|TRBJ2-7
CASSFNPDRAMYEQYF
TGTGCCAGCAGTTTCAATCCAGACAGGGCAATGTACGAGCAGTACTTC
>TRBV6-5|-|TRBD2|TRBJ2-7
CASSYGSGGGGYEQYF
TGTGCCAGCAGTTACGGTTCCGGGGGGGGTGGTTACGAGCAGTACTTC
>TRBV4-2|-|-|TRBJ1-3
CASSHKMTQSSGNTIYF
TGTGCCAGCAGCCATAAGATGACCCAGAGCTCTGGAAACACCATATATTTT
>TRBV13|few|-|TRBJ1-1
CASSLVGEAFF
TGTGCCAGCAGCTTAGTGGGAGAAGCTTTCTTT
>TRBV6-4|-|TRBD2|TRBJ2-1
CASSVPSSGRNYEQFF
TGTGCCAGCAGTGTCCCTTCTAGCGGGAGGAACTATGAGCAGTTCTTC
>TRBV27|-|TRBD2|TRBJ2-1
CASSLGTSGSKSEQFF
TGTGCCAGCAGTTTAGGGACTAGCGGGAGTAAATCGGAGCAGTTCTTC
>TRBV11-2|-|-|TRBJ2-7
CASSLGFGTKRISYEQYF
TGTGCCAGCAGCTTAGGGTTCGGGACGAAACGGATCTCCTACGAGCAGTACTTC
>TRBV28|-|-|TRBJ1-5
CASSFGLWDKGNQPQHF
TGTGCCAGCAGTTTCGGTCTCTGGGACAAAGGAAATCAGCCCCAGCATTTT